The rows below give T cell receptor beta chains drawn from one sample of a study of CD8+CD57+ T cells in acquired aplastic anemia. One entry per CDR3 protein, called by TCRdb with MiXCR from the reads. The data contain about 98,000 distinct CDR3 sequences, 55% to 80% of them seen just once; the ten biggest clones take up approximately 65%. Sequencing was done on a sample of sorted CD4+, CD8+, or CD8+CD57+ T cells (not recorded which) from PBMCs. These TCRs come from a human donor with aplastic anemia. The CDR3 runs from the conserved cysteine through the conserved F or W. The D gene is left open where the match is weak. Some rows mark clone size as missing; the rest say once, few, many or name a class of expanded clone.

>medium-sized|TRBV2|NA|14|TRBJ1-3
CASSGMTGGNTIYF
TGTGCCAGCAGTGGAATGACAGGAGGGAACACCATATATTTT
>NA|TRBV29-1|NA|13|TRBJ2-4
CSVEPGEGDIQYF
TGCAGCGTTGAGCCAGGGGAAGGGGACATTCAGTACTTC
>NA|TRBV10-2|NA|16|TRBJ1-4
CASSERGFATNEKLFF
TGCGCCAGCAGTGAGCGCGGGTTTGCAACTAATGAAAAACTGTTTTTT
>NA|TRBV10-1|NA|14|TRBJ2-7
CASSPGSLAYEQYF
TGCGCCAGCAGCCCCGGGTCCCTCGCATACGAGCAGTACTTC
>NA|TRBV24-1|NA|13|TRBJ2-2
CATSPGITGELFF
TGTGCCACCAGCCCAGGGATCACCGGGGAGCTGTTTTTT
>NA|TRBV6-4|TRBD1|18|TRBJ1-4
CASSDGRDRGVANEKLFF
TGTGCCAGCAGTGACGGCCGGGACAGGGGGGTAGCCAATGAAAAACTGTTTTTT
>many|TRBV12-3/TRBV12-4|NA|11|TRBJ1-2
CASSLGSGYTF
TGTGCCAGCAGTTTGGGGTCTGGCTACACCTTC
>few|TRBV19|NA|15|TRBJ2-6
CASSRQGSGANVLTF
TGTGCCAGTAGTCGTCAGGGCTCTGGGGCCAACGTCCTGACTTTC
>NA|TRBV2|TRBD1|16|TRBJ2-3
CASRATGGARPDTQYF
TGTGCCAGCAGAGCAACAGGGGGCGCACGTCCAGATACGCAGTATTTT
>NA|TRBV20-1|TRBD1|14|TRBJ1-1
CSAPTGAVDTEAFF
TGCAGTGCCCCGACAGGGGCCGTAGACACTGAAGCTTTCTTT
>NA|TRBV9|TRBD1|12|TRBJ2-7
CASSGTGAEQYF
TGTGCCAGCAGCGGCACAGGGGCCGAGCAGTACTTC
>NA|TRBV12-3/TRBV12-4|NA|11|TRBJ1-1
CASSSGDEAFF
TGTGCCAGCAGTTCAGGGGATGAAGCTTTCTTT
>NA|TRBV29-1|NA|14|TRBJ2-1
CSVQGSYSLNEQFF
TGCAGCGTCCAGGGTTCGTATAGTCTCAATGAGCAGTTCTTC
>NA|TRBV4-2|TRBD1|16|TRBJ2-3
CASSQETGGIADTQYF
TGTGCCAGCAGCCAAGAGACAGGGGGCATCGCAGATACGCAGTATTTT
>NA|TRBV9|NA|12|TRBJ2-1
CASSVSLGPRVF
TGTGCCAGCAGCGTTAGTCTTGGACCCCGAGTCTTC
>NA|TRBV10-3|NA|15|TRBJ2-7
CAITPVGGGLGEQYF
TGTGCCATCACCCCGGTTGGAGGGGGCTTAGGAGAGCAGTACTTC